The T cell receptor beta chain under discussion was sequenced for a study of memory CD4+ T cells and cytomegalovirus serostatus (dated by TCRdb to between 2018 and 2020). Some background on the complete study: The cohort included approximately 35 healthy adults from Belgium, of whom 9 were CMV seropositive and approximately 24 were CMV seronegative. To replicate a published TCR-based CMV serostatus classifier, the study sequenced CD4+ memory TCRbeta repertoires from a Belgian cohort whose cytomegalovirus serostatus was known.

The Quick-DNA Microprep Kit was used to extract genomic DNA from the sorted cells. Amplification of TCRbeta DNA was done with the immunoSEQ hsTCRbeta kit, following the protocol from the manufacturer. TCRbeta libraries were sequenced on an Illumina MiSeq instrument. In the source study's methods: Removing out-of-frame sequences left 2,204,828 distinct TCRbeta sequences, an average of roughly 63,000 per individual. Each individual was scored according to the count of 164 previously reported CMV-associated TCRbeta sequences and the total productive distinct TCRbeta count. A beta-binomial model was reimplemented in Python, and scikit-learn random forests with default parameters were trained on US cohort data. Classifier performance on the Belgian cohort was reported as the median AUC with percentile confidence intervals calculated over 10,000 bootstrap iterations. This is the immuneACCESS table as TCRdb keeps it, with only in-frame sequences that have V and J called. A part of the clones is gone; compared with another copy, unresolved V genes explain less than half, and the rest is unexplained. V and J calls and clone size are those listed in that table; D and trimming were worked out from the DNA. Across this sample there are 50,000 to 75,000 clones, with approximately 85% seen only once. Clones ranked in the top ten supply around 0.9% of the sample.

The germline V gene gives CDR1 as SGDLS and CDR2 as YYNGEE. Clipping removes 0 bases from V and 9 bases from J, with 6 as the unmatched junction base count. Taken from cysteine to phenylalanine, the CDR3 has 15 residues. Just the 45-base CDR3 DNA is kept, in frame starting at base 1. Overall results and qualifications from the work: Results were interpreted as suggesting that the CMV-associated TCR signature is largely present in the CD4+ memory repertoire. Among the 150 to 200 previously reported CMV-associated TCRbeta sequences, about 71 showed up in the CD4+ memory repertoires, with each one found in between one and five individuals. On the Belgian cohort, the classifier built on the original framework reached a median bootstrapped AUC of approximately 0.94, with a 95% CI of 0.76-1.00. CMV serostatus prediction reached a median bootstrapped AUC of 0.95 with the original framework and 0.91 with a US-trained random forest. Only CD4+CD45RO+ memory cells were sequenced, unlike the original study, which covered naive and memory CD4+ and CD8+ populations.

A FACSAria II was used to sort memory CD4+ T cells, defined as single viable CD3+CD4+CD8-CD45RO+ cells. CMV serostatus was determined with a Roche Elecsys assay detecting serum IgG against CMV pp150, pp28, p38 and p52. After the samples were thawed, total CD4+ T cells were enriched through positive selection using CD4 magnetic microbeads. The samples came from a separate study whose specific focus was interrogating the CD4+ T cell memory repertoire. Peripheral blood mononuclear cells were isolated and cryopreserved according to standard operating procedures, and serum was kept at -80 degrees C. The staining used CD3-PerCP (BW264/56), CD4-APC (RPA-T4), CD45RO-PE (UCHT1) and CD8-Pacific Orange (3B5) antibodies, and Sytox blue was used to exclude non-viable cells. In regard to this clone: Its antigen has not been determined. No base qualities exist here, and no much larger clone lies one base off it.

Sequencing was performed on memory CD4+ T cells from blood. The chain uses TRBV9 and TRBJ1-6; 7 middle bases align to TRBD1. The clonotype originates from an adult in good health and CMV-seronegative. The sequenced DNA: TGTGCCAGCAGCGTAGCGACAGGGAGAAGTTCACCCCTCCACTTT. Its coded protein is CASSVATGRSSPLHF.